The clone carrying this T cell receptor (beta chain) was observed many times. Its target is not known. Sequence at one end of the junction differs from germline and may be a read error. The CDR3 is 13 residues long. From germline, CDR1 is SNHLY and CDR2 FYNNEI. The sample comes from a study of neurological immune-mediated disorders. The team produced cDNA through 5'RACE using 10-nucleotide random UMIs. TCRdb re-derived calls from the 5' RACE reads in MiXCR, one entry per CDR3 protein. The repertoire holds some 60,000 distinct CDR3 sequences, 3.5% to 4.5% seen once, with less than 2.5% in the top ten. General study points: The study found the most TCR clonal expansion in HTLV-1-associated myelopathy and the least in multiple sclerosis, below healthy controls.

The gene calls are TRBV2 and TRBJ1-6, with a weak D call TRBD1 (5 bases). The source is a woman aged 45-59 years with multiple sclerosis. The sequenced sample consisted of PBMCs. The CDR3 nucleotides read TGTGCCAGCAATGAAGGGGTGGGGTCACCCCTCCACTTT. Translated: CASNEGVGSPLHF. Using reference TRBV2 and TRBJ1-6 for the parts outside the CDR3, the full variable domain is EPEVTQTPSHQVTQMGQEVILRCVPISNHLYFYWYRQILGQKVEFLVSFYNNEISEKSEIFDDQFSVERPDGSNFTLKIRSTKLEDSAMYFCASNEGVGSPLHFGNGTRLTVT.